The present entry profiles one T cell receptor beta chain with its context. In the authors' workflow: Reference gene primer amplification yielded estimated nucleated cell counts. TCRdb keeps only in-frame clones here, not all; method: immunoSEQ multiplex PCR. The V and J calls and clone size are taken from that table; D and trimming were inferred from the DNA. The sample holds about 270,000 clones, 88% seen once. These data come from a study of blood T cell repertoires in COVID-19. Participants were aged about 18 to 100 years from approximately 25 US areas. Participants' own reports of clinical history determined their cohort assignment. Recovered status applied to Cohort 3 donors who had two consecutive negative PCRs. It also applied to those with clearance or with symptom resolution. The ends lost 2 bases at V and 1 base at J; junction bases unmatched: 10. CDR3 length equals 19 residues. Germline CDR1 MNHEY, CDR2 SVGEGT.

This rearrangement joins TRBV6-2 or TRBV6-3 to TRBJ1-5; 11 bases fit TRBD1. The sequence was obtained from a woman between 50 and 59 years old who had recovered from COVID-19. Sequencing was carried out using PBMCs or T cells enriched from blood (not recorded which). This CDR3 is CASSYDLGQGGVSNQPQHF. The CDR3 coding sequence is TGTGCCAGCAGTTACGACCTGGGACAGGGGGGCGTCAGCAATCAGCCCCAGCATTTT.